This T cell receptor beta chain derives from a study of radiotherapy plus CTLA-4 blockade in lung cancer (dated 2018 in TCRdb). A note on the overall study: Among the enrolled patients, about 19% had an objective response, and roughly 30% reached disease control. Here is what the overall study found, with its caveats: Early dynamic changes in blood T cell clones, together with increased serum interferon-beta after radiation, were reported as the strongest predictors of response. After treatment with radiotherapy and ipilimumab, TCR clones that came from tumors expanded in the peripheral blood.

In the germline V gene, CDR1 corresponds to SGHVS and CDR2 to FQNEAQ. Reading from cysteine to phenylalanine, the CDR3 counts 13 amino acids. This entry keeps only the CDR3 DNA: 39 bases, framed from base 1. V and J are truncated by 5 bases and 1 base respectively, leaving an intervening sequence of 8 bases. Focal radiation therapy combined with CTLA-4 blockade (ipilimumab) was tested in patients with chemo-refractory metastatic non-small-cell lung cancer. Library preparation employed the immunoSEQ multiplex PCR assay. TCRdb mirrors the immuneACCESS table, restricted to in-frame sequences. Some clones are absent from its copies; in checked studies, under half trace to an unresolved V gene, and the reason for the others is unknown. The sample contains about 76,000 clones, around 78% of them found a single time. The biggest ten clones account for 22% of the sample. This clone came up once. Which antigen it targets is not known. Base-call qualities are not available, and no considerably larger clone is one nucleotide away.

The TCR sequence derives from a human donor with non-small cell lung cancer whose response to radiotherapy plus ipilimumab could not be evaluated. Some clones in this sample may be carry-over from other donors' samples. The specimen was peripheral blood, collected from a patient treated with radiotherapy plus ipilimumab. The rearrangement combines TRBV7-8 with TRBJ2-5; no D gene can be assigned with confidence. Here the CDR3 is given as CASSPVRQETQYF. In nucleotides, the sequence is TGTGCCAGCAGCCCGGTGCGCCAAGAGACCCAGTACTTC.